The source of this TCR beta chain is a study of shared clonotypes between healthy human individuals. J was trimmed by 4 bases and V by 5 bases; bases with no gene match: 8. CDR1 and CDR2 from the germline V gene are SGHRS and YFSETQ. The CDR3 contains 15 residues. The repertoire was sequenced with immunoSEQ multiplex PCR; TCRdb's copy has only in-frame clones and lacks some. This repertoire shows a few million clones, 92% found once; its top ten account for around 0.38%. The clonotype was recovered from a young man in good health. Some clones in this sample may be carry-over from other donors' samples. The sequenced material came from naive CD4+ T cells from PBMCs. Subset noted: CD45RA+ positively selected. The chain joins TRBV5-1 to TRBJ2-1; 8 nucleotides line up with TRBD2. Written as DNA, the CDR3 is TGCGCCAGCAGTGCCAGCGGGGGACTGTACAATGAGCAGTTCTTC. Translating gives CASSASGGLYNEQFF.